This TCR beta chain comes out of a study of PD-L1 blockade in urothelial cancer. Study as a whole: The patients first took atezolizumab around 2014, receiving 1,200 mg intravenously every 3 weeks. Blood analyses occurred 3 weeks (second dose) and 6 weeks post treatment start.

Using immunoSEQ multiplex PCR, the repertoire was profiled, and TCRdb retains in-frame clones only, with some absent. This table has roughly 63,000 clones, roughly 76% appearing once. About this clone itself: Its antigen is not known. This sample includes further DNA sequences coding for the same CDR3.

Time point defined: pretreatment peripheral blood. The diagnosis in patients was locally advanced or metastatic urothelial carcinoma. The CDR3 covers 13 residues. Germline loops: CDR1 MNHNS, CDR2 SASEGT. Trimming removed 7 bases from V and 5 bases from J, with 14 bases in between. Study-level findings and limits: Pretreatment peripheral blood TCR clonality that fell below the median predicted better survival among the patients studied.

The source was PBMCs, collected around atezolizumab (anti-PD-L1) treatment. This chain connects TRBV6-1 to TRBJ1-1; TRBD1 is a possible D gene (6 bases). The TCR sequence derives from an older man with urothelial cancer. The CDR3 loop is CASTGHQGTEAFF. CDR3 nucleotides: TGTGCCAGCACGGGCCACCAGGGGACTGAAGCTTTCTTT.